This T cell receptor beta chain originates from a study of T cell repertoires in cytomegalovirus infection. The wider study: Based on public TCR beta signatures, there were indications of CMV infection and of a matching HLA type. Study-wide results and caveats: The cumulative frequency of public TCR beta families distinguished individuals who carried CMV together with the relevant HLA. What dominated the ex vivo response were HLA-C-restricted CMV-specific TCR beta clonotypes.

For this clonotype: The antigen is unknown.

The V gene end was trimmed by 4 bases and the J gene end by 0 bases; junction bases not matched to a gene: 3. This CDR3 spans 17 amino acids. Germline CDR1 is LGHNA and CDR2 is YSLEER. TCRdb reprocessed the reads via MiXCR and lists one record per CDR3 protein. This table holds hundreds of thousands of distinct CDR3 sequences, 15% to 20% found once. What was sequenced was PBMCs. The V call is TRBV4-3, the J call TRBJ2-1; 13 positions match TRBD2. This clonotype was obtained from a human donor in good health (CMV status not recorded). Some clones in this sample may be carry-over from other donors' samples. CDR3 in amino acids: CASSPRLAGGSYNEQFF. For the CDR3, the DNA is TGCGCCAGCAGCCCAAGACTAGCGGGAGGCTCCTACAATGAGCAGTTCTTC.